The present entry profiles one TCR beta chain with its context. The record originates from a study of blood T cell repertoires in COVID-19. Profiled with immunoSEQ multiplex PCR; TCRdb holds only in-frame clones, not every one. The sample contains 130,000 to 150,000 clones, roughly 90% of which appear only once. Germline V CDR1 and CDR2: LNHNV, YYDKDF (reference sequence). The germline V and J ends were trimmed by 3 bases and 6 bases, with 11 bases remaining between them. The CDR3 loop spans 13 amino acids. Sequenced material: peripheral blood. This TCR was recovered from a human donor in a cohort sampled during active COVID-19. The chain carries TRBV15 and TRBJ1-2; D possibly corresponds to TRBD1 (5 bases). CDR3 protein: CATSSRGGNGYTF. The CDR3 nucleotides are TGTGCCACCAGCAGTCGGGGGGGAAATGGCTACACCTTC.